These T cell receptor beta chains were read from a single sample in a study of T cell responses to AZD1222 COVID-19 vaccine. Sequenced by immunoSEQ multiplex PCR; TCRdb stores in-frame clones only, minus some. The repertoire has about 160,000 clones, roughly nine tenths of them found once; the top ten carry approximately 3.3%. Sequenced material: peripheral blood, taken 28 days after the second AZD1222 dose. All receptors come from an adult who received the AZD1222 COVID-19 vaccine. Each CDR3 is given with its conserved first and last residue. A D gene is named only where the DNA matches it firmly. Expanded clones are given a class, and other clones once, few, many or no size at all.

TRBJ2-5,TRBV7-9,NA,NA,TGTGCCAGCAGCCCCTCCACGGAGACCCAGTACTTC,CASSPSTETQYF
TRBJ1-4,TRBV11-2,NA,NA,TGTGCCAGCAGCTCACCCAACTTGGGGGGAAAACTGTTTTTT,CASSSPNLGGKLFF
TRBJ1-4,TRBV9,NA,NA,TGTGCCAGCAGCGTAGGAAGGACTAATGAAAAACTGTTTTTT,CASSVGRTNEKLFF
TRBJ1-4,TRBV28,NA,few,TGTGCCAGCTCTCGGGCCTCGAGGCCCGAAAAACTGTTTTTT,CASSRASRPEKLFF
TRBJ1-5,TRBV6-5,NA,once,TGTGCCAGCAGTTACGCCGGGAGCAATCAGCCCCAGCATTTT,CASSYAGSNQPQHF
TRBJ1-6,TRBV15,NA,NA,TGTGCCACCAGCCCTACGGGCAGTAGGTCACCCCTCCACTTT,CATSPTGSRSPLHF
TRBJ1-2,TRBV3-1/TRBV3-2,NA,NA,TGTGCCAGCAGCCAAGCCCGGGGGGCCTATGGCTACACCTTC,CASSQARGAYGYTF
TRBJ1-2,TRBV9,NA,NA,TGTGCCAGCAGCACGATCCCCTATGGCTACACCTTC,CASSTIPYGYTF
TRBJ1-1,TRBV18,NA,NA,TGTGCCAGCTCACCACCTCAGGGGCCGTCTTTCTTT,CASSPPQGPSFF
TRBJ2-1,TRBV7-9,TRBD1,NA,TGTGCCAGCAGCTCAGGGGGCACTGAGCAGTTCTTC,CASSSGGTEQFF
TRBJ1-1,TRBV28,NA,NA,TGTGCCAGCAACCGGTACGGGGGAGGGACTGAAGCTTTCTTT,CASNRYGGGTEAFF
TRBJ1-1,TRBV4-3,NA,NA,TGCGCCAGCAGCCAAGGAGGACCCCGGGGCACTGAAGCTTTCTTT,CASSQGGPRGTEAFF
TRBJ2-7,TRBV5-6,TRBD1,once,TGTGCCAGCAGCAGGCTACAGGGGAATCTTGGCGAGCAGTACTTC,CASSRLQGNLGEQYF
TRBJ1-1,TRBV2,NA,once,TGTGCCAGCAGTATGGATTACACTGAAGCTTTCTTT,CASSMDYTEAFF
TRBJ2-1,TRBV3-1/TRBV3-2,TRBD2,NA,TGTGCCAGCAGCCAAGTGGCTAGCGGGAGTTCAATCTACAATGAGCAGTTCTTC,CASSQVASGSSIYNEQFF
TRBJ1-5,TRBV7-8,TRBD1,NA,TGTGCCAGCAGACGCGGACAGGGGGCAGGTCAGCCCCAGCATTTT,CASRRGQGAGQPQHF
TRBJ2-2,TRBV2,NA,NA,TGTGCCAGCACCTCGGGGGGCGGGAGAGGGGCCGGGGAGCTGTTTTTT,CASTSGGGRGAGELFF
TRBJ1-5,TRBV5-6,NA,NA,TGTGCCAGCAGCTTGGCCTCTTTGGGAGGTCAGCCCCAGCATTTT,CASSLASLGGQPQHF
TRBJ1-6,TRBV19,NA,NA,TGTGCCAGTAGCCCCATCGGAGTGATACGGAGCTCCTATAATTCACCCCTCCACTTT,CASSPIGVIRSSYNSPLHF
TRBJ1-2,TRBV10-1,NA,NA,TGCGCCAGCACCTTGGCTGGCGACGGCTACACCTTC,CASTLAGDGYTF
TRBJ1-4,TRBV5-4,TRBD1,NA,TGTGCCAGCAGCTCACCGGGACAGGGAAAAGAAAAACTGTTTTTT,CASSSPGQGKEKLFF
TRBJ2-5,TRBV7-3,TRBD2,NA,TGTGCCAGCAGCTTTAGCGGGAGGGGACAAGAGACCCAGTACTTC,CASSFSGRGQETQYF
TRBJ2-5,TRBV7-7,TRBD1,NA,TGTGCCAGCAGCTTCGGACGGACAGGGGAAGAGACCCAGTACTTC,CASSFGRTGEETQYF
TRBJ1-1,TRBV2,NA,NA,TGTGCCAGCATGACAACGGGCCTGAACACTGAAGCTTTCTTT,CASMTTGLNTEAFF
TRBJ2-1,TRBV11-3,TRBD2,NA,TGTGCCAGCAGTCTACCGGGACTAGCGGTTCAGGATGGCAATGAGCAGTTCTTC,CASSLPGLAVQDGNEQFF
TRBJ1-6,TRBV7-9,TRBD1,NA,TGTGCCAGCAGCCTCGACAGGGCTAATTCACCCCTCCACTTT,CASSLDRANSPLHF
TRBJ1-5,TRBV6-1,NA,NA,TGTGCCAGCAGTGATTTCACTCAGCCCCAGCATTTT,CASSDFTQPQHF
TRBJ2-1,TRBV7-2,NA,NA,TGTGCCAGCAGCTTAGCAGGACAGGGAGGGATTGAGCAGTTCTTC,CASSLAGQGGIEQFF
TRBJ2-3,TRBV7-9,NA,NA,TGTGCCAGCAGTCCAGGAACAGATACGCAGTATTTT,CASSPGTDTQYF
TRBJ1-2,TRBV6-5,NA,NA,TGTGCCAGCAGGGTAGCAGGGGCCGGGGGCTACACCTTC,CASRVAGAGGYTF
TRBJ2-2,TRBV25-1,NA,NA,TGTGCCAGCAGTGAATATGGCCAGGCGAGGAACACCGGGGAGCTGTTTTTT,CASSEYGQARNTGELFF
TRBJ2-4,TRBV11-2,NA,NA,TGTGCCAGCAGCCCCAGGCTCGGGCGACTAGCCAAAAACATTCAGTACTTC,CASSPRLGRLAKNIQYF
TRBJ2-2,TRBV3-1/TRBV3-2,TRBD2,NA,TGTGCCAGCAGCCAAGAGTCCCCTAGCGGGAGGACCAAGGGCACCGGGGAGCTGTTTTTT,CASSQESPSGRTKGTGELFF
TRBJ1-1,TRBV6-2/TRBV6-3,NA,NA,TGTGCCAGCAGTTACAGCCCAGGGAAGGTAGCTTTCTTT,CASSYSPGKVAFF
TRBJ2-1,TRBV28,TRBD2,NA,TGTGCCAGCAGTCCTCCTGGACCCAAAACTAGCGGGGCTTACAATGAGCAGTTCTTC,CASSPPGPKTSGAYNEQFF
TRBJ2-2,TRBV24-1,TRBD1,NA,TGTGCCACCACTCCAGGGGGCGAATCGGACGGGGAGCTGTTTTTT,CATTPGGESDGELFF
TRBJ2-7,TRBV6-5,NA,NA,TGTGCCAGCAGTCTAACACTGGGGAACACCTACGAGCAGTACTTC,CASSLTLGNTYEQYF
TRBJ2-7,TRBV27,NA,NA,TGTGCCAGCAGGTGGAGGCGGGACTCCTACGAGCAGTACTTC,CASRWRRDSYEQYF
TRBJ2-1,TRBV7-9,NA,NA,TGTGCCAGCAGCCCCGAGACGACAAACTACAATGAGCAGTTCTTC,CASSPETTNYNEQFF
TRBJ1-4,TRBV3-1/TRBV3-2,NA,NA,TGTGCCAGCGGGACCGTAAGGACTAATGAAAAACTGTTTTTT,CASGTVRTNEKLFF
TRBJ2-1,TRBV6-5,NA,NA,TGTGCCAGCAGTCCTCGGGACTACAATGAGCAGTTCTTC,CASSPRDYNEQFF
TRBJ1-1,TRBV30,NA,NA,TGTGCCTGGAGTGGGCCTCGGAACACTGAAGCTTTCTTT,CAWSGPRNTEAFF
TRBJ2-3,TRBV21-1,NA,NA,TGTGCCAAAGACCAGGGGGCAAGTACAGATACGCAGTATTTT,CAKDQGASTDTQYF
TRBJ2-5,TRBV24-1,NA,NA,TGTGCCACCAGCGGGGTTGATAAAGGGTCCCAGTACTTC,CATSGVDKGSQYF
TRBJ2-1,TRBV13,TRBD2,NA,TGTGCCAGCAGCCCGCAATCGGGACTAGCGGGATCCGGGCAGTTCTTC,CASSPQSGLAGSGQFF
TRBJ1-6,TRBV30,NA,NA,TGTGCCTGGATCCACCCCTACGGACTCAGCCAAAATTCACCCCTCCACTTT,CAWIHPYGLSQNSPLHF
TRBJ2-5,TRBV2,NA,NA,TGTGCCAGCAGTGAGCGTACGACAGCAGAGACCCAGTACTTC,CASSERTTAETQYF
TRBJ1-5,TRBV30,TRBD1,NA,TGTGCCTGGAGTGTAGGGGGGACAGGGGAGCAGCCCCAGCATTTT,CAWSVGGTGEQPQHF
TRBJ2-1,TRBV10-3,NA,NA,TGTGCCATCAGGGGCTCGAACAATGAGCAGTTCTTC,CAIRGSNNEQFF
TRBJ2-2,TRBV30,TRBD2,once,TGTGCCTGGAGTGTACAAGCGGGAAGGATCACCGGGGAGCTGTTTTTT,CAWSVQAGRITGELFF
TRBJ2-1,TRBV2,TRBD2,NA,TGTGCCAGTACGAGGACTAGCGGGAGAGTAAATGAGCAGTTCTTC,CASTRTSGRVNEQFF
TRBJ2-5,TRBV5-1,TRBD2,once,TGCGCCAGCAGCTTGGAGGCTAGCGGGTTAAGGCAAGAGACCCAGTACTTC,CASSLEASGLRQETQYF
TRBJ2-7,TRBV6-2/TRBV6-3,TRBD2,NA,TGTGCCAGCAGTTACTCGACGATCAGGACTAGCGACTACGAGCAGTACTTC,CASSYSTIRTSDYEQYF